These 29 T cell receptor beta chains were all obtained from the same sample, sequenced in a study of T-cell memory formation after mild COVID-19. TCRdb recomputed calls from the 5' RACE reads with MiXCR, one row per CDR3 protein. The repertoire holds under 300,000 distinct CDR3 sequences, approximately 8.4% seen once, with approximately 22% in the top ten. Material for sequencing was PBMCs or a T cell subset sorted from them (not recorded which). The receptors were gathered from a man aged 18 to 30 who had mild COVID-19 (a few samples of this study predate the infection). Cell type and time point are not known.

This sequence joins TRBV13 and TRBJ1-4; D is unresolved. The CDR3 has 14 amino acids. V dropped 0 bases and J dropped 10 bases, with 12 bases sitting between them. Per the germline V gene, CDR1 is PRHDT and CDR2 is FYEKMQ (reference sequence). The CDR3 DNA is TGTGCCAGCAGCTTAGGCCCATACGGCGGAAAACTGTTTTTT. Residues: CASSLGPYGGKLFF.

This clonotype has only one observation. This chain connects TRBV5-1 to TRBJ2-1, with 10 bases fitting TRBD2. The germline V gene encodes CDR1 SGHRS and CDR2 YFSETQ. The CDR3 has 15 residues. With V trimmed by 4 bases and J by 3 bases, 4 bases remained unmatched. CDR3: CASSQASGGYNEQFF. The CDR3 coding sequence is TGCGCCAGCAGCCAAGCTAGCGGGGGCTACAATGAGCAGTTCTTC.

This clonotype was seen only a few times. The gene calls are TRBV20-1 and TRBJ1-4, with unresolved D. V was cut by 1 base and J by 10 bases, with 4 bases left in between. The CDR3 runs to 10 residues. In germline, CDR1 is DFQATT, CDR2 SNEGSKA (reference sequence). CDR3 protein: CSARAGKLFF. CDR3 DNA: TGCAGTGCTAGAGCCGGAAAACTGTTTTTT.

This clonotype was seen only a few times. The genes are TRBV6-2 or TRBV6-3 and TRBJ2-1, with TRBD2 identical over 10 bases. The germline CDR1 and CDR2 sequences are MNHEY and SVGEGT. CDR3 length equals 17 residues. The ends lost 6 bases at V and 5 bases at J; junction bases unmatched: 13. CDR3: CASSLTLGLAENNEQFF. CDR3 bases: TGTGCCAGCAGCCTCACGTTAGGACTAGCGGAAAACAATGAGCAGTTCTTC.

There are many counts of this clonotype. This chain connects TRBV12-3 or TRBV12-4 to TRBJ2-7, with no clear D. Between the trimmed V and J ends, which lost 6 bases and 3 bases, there was a span of 12 bases. The CDR3 totals 13 residues. CDR3 in amino acids: CASRLGFGYEQYF. The CDR3 DNA reads TGTGCCAGCAGACTGGGCTTCGGCTACGAGCAGTACTTC.

This chain joins TRBV7-6 and TRBJ2-6, with TRBD2 as a possible D gene (7 bases). The CDR3 totals 18 residues. The V end was cut by 3 bases, the J end by 1 base, with 16 bases between. Per the germline V gene, CDR1 is SGHVS and CDR2 is FNYEAQ. CDR3 amino acids: CASSLEVRGASGANVLTF. The DNA for the CDR3 is TGTGCCAGCAGCTTGGAGGTTCGGGGGGCTTCTGGGGCCAACGTCCTGACTTTC.

This clonotype was found many times. The chain joins TRBV7-7 to TRBJ2-5, with 8 bases identical to TRBD2. The CDR3 extends over 14 amino acids. The trim removed 8 bases at V and 4 bases at J, leaving 9 bases unmatched. The germline gives CDR1 SSHAT, CDR2 FNYEAQ (reference sequence). CDR3: CASSLGLAGETQYF. CDR3 bases: TGTGCCAGCTCACTCGGACTAGCCGGAGAGACCCAGTACTTC.

This sequence joins TRBV7-9 and TRBJ1-1, with 7 positions matching TRBD1. V gave up 3 bases and J gave up 11 bases; unmatched junction bases: 9. The CDR3 runs to 13 residues. Per the germline V gene, CDR1 is SEHNR and CDR2 is FQNEAQ (reference sequence). CDR3 nucleotide sequence: TGTGCCAGCAGCTTGAGGTCCGACAGGGAGGCTTTCTTT. Residues: CASSLRSDREAFF.

This clonotype was seen repeatedly, ten times or more. J is TRBJ2-1 and V is TRBV5-1, with D possibly TRBD1 on 5 matching bases. This CDR3 has 15 residues. The germline V gene encodes CDR1 SGHRS and CDR2 YFSETQ. Trimming took off 1 base at V and 2 bases at J, with 10 bases between the two ends. The CDR3: CASSLFQGTYNEQFF. The DNA of the CDR3 is TGCGCCAGCAGCTTGTTTCAGGGAACCTACAATGAGCAGTTCTTC.

The chain joins TRBV6-5 to TRBJ1-1; unclear D gene. V was shortened by 7 bases and J by 7 bases, with 13 bases between the two germline ends. CDR3 length: 12 amino acids. Germline CDR1 is MNHEY and CDR2 is SVGAGI. This CDR3 is CASKSPSVEAFF. The CDR3 nucleotides are TGTGCCAGCAAGAGCCCCAGCGTTGAAGCTTTCTTT.

The rearrangement joins TRBV10-3 to TRBJ2-2, with a possible D match to TRBD2 (5 bases). The CDR3 loop spans 11 amino acids. From germline, CDR1 is ENHRY and CDR2 SYGVKD. V was pared by 8 bases and J by 5 bases, with 6 bases between. CDR3 DNA: TGTGCCATCCGGGGAACCGGGGAGCTGTTTTTT. Its translation: CAIRGTGELFF.

With regard to this clonotype: Given a much more abundant clone one base away, this may be a read error. The V gene is TRBV4-2, the J gene TRBJ2-3; no definite D call. This CDR3 spans 14 amino acids. Germline CDR1 LGHNA, CDR2 YNFKEQ. The CDR3 loop is CDSRSEPDINTQYF. CDR3 in DNA: TGTGACAGCCGGTCGGAACCCGACATTAATACGCAGTATTTT.

This clonotype has a handful of counts. The chain couples TRBV7-3 to TRBJ1-2; no clear D. This CDR3 is 14 amino acids long. CDR1 and CDR2 (germline): SGHTA, FQGTGA. Trimming removed 1 base from V and 3 bases from J, with 9 bases in between. In nucleotides, the CDR3 is TGTGCCAGCAGCTTAAAGCCAGGAGACTATGGCTACACCTTC. It yields the protein CASSLKPGDYGYTF.

This clonotype turned up a few times. The rearrangement joins TRBV11-2 to TRBJ2-7, with 13 nucleotides matching TRBD2. Germline V CDR1 and CDR2: SGHAT, FQNNGV. This CDR3 is 15 amino acids long. The junction had 5 bases not matched to a gene; V was cut back by 5 bases and J by 4 bases. The CDR3 region is CASSRTSGGAYEQYF. The CDR3 DNA reads as TGTGCCAGCAGCCGCACTAGCGGGGGGGCGTACGAGCAGTACTTC.

V usage is TRBV7-9 and J usage is TRBJ1-1; D unresolved. Germline V gene lookup returns CDR1 SEHNR and CDR2 FQNEAQ (reference sequence). With 1 base removed from V and 0 bases from J, the gap between germline ends came to 12 bases. There are 16 residues in the CDR3. The CDR3 loop is CASSLVQALMNTEAFF. As DNA, the CDR3 is TGTGCCAGCAGCTTAGTTCAGGCACTCATGAACACTGAAGCTTTCTTT.

This chain uses TRBV20-1 with TRBJ1-4; a weak D match, TRBD1 (6 bases). Germline V gives CDR1 DFQATT, CDR2 SNEGSKA (reference sequence). The CDR3 length is 13 residues. Trimming left V 1 base short and J 7 bases short, with 10 bases between. The CDR3 protein is CSARGTETEKLFF. CDR3 DNA sequence: TGCAGTGCTAGAGGGACAGAGACTGAAAAACTGTTTTTT.

V gene TRBV27 combines with J gene TRBJ1-5; D not certain. Germline CDR1 MNHEY, CDR2 SMNVEV (reference sequence). Trimming left V 7 bases short and J 5 bases short, with 9 bases between. The CDR3 consists of 12 residues. CDR3 sequence: CASTSEHQPQHF. The CDR3 region has the DNA TGTGCCAGCACGTCGGAGCATCAGCCCCAGCATTTT.

This clonotype was observed a few times. The chain links TRBV2 to TRBJ1-2; D is undetermined. Trimming took off 6 bases at V and 2 bases at J, with 10 bases between the two ends. Germline CDR1 reads SNHLY; CDR2 reads FYNNEI. This CDR3 spans 13 amino acids. The CDR3 loop is CASSATRNYGYTF. In nucleotides, the CDR3 is TGTGCCAGCAGCGCCACAAGAAACTATGGCTACACCTTC. Full variable domain (rest looked up from reference TRBV2 and TRBJ1-2): EPEVTQTPSHQVTQMGQEVILRCVPISNHLYFYWYRQILGQKVEFLVSFYNNEISEKSEIFDDQFSVERPDGSNFTLKIRSTKLEDSAMYFCASSATRNYGYTFGSGTRLTVV.

The rearrangement uses TRBV7-3 and TRBJ2-3; D is possibly TRBD2 (6 bases). Trimming shortened V by 5 bases and J by 0 bases, and 15 bases separated the two germline ends. The CDR3 is 16 residues long. The germline V gene encodes CDR1 SGHTA and CDR2 FQGTGA. CDR3 sequence reads: CASSLRGGSSTDTQYF. The CDR3 nucleotides read TGTGCCAGCAGCCTCCGTGGGGGGTCTAGCACAGATACGCAGTATTTT.

The rearrangement joins TRBV11-3 to TRBJ1-1; no definite D call. The length of the CDR3 is 10 residues. Germline values: CDR1 SGHNT, CDR2 YENEEA. The germline V and J ends were trimmed by 4 bases and 10 bases, with 7 bases remaining between them. CDR3 sequence reads: CASSSLVAFF. For the CDR3, the DNA is TGTGCCAGCAGCTCCCTGGTAGCTTTCTTT.

The table lists this clonotype with a few counts. The rearrangement uses TRBV2 and TRBJ1-2; the D is unclear. In germline, CDR1 is SNHLY, CDR2 FYNNEI. V was pared by 0 bases and J by 4 bases, with 3 bases between. The CDR3 spans 12 residues. The CDR3 DNA sequence: TGTGCCAGCAGTGAAGCGGGCTATGGCTACACCTTC. This sequence encodes CASSEAGYGYTF.

V is TRBV6-5 and J is TRBJ2-1; possibly TRBD2 for D (6 bases). Trimming left V 6 bases short and J 0 bases short, with 18 bases between. CDR1 is MNHEY, CDR2 SVGAGI, per germline. The CDR3 extends over 17 amino acids. The DNA of the CDR3 is TGTGCCAGCAGCTACCGCTGGAGGGGCTACTCCTACAATGAGCAGTTCTTC. It encodes CASSYRWRGYSYNEQFF.

The chain uses TRBV6-5 and TRBJ2-1, with TRBD2 matching 14 bases. The CDR3 loop spans 16 amino acids. The trim removed 6 bases at V and 6 bases at J, leaving 7 bases unmatched. The germline CDR1 and CDR2 sequences are MNHEY and SVGAGI. CDR3 region: CASSFLTSGGANEQFF. The CDR3 DNA sequence: TGTGCCAGCAGCTTCCTGACTAGCGGGGGGGCCAATGAGCAGTTCTTC.

The chain employs TRBV25-1 and TRBJ1-1, with D perhaps TRBD1 (5 bases). From germline, CDR1 is MGHDK and CDR2 SYGVNS. The CDR3 has 12 amino acids. V lost 4 bases and J 9 bases, leaving 12 bases between the germline ends. The CDR3 nucleotides are TGTGCCAGCAGTGTCCTGACAGTTAAAGCTTTCTTT. Protein: CASSVLTVKAFF.

Many counts were recorded for this clonotype. The chain links TRBV20-1 to TRBJ2-1, with 7 bases identical to TRBD1. The V gene's germline CDR1 is DFQATT and CDR2 SNEGSKA (reference sequence). The CDR3 is 17 residues long. The J segment lost 8 bases and the V segment lost 2 bases, leaving 18 bases of the junction unmatched. CDR3 coding DNA: TGCAGTGCTAGATTTCCCCCGGACAGGAGTGCGGGCGATGAGCAGTTCTTC. It codes for CSARFPPDRSAGDEQFF.

This clonotype was observed a few times. The CDR3 ends on some other residue instead of the conserved phenylalanine or tryptophan, so this is likely a read error. The chain has TRBV7-2 and TRBJ2-3; TRBD1 might be the D (6 bases). The CDR3 is 12 residues long. Trimming took 4 bases from V and 6 from J, leaving 8 bases between them. CDR1 SGHTA and CDR2 FQGNSA come from the germline V gene. The CDR3 is CASSSTGDTQYC. CDR3 DNA: TGTGCCAGCAGCTCAACAGGGGATACGCAGTATTGT.

This clonotype was found a few times. The chain combines TRBV7-9 with TRBJ2-5; D call uncertain. Trimming removed 5 bases from V and 1 base from J, with 14 bases in between. Germline assignment: CDR1 SEHNR and CDR2 FQNEAQ (reference sequence). This CDR3 comprises 15 residues. This chain's CDR3 is CASSLRHDLQETQYF. The DNA of the CDR3 is TGTGCCAGCAGCCTGAGGCATGACCTCCAAGAGACCCAGTACTTC.

This clonotype has just a few counts. This chain links TRBV4-1 with TRBJ2-5, with TRBD2 identical over 9 bases. The germline gives CDR1 MGHRA, CDR2 YSYEKL. The J segment lost 0 bases and the V segment lost 4 bases, leaving 12 bases of the junction unmatched. The CDR3 is made up of 18 amino acids. DNA for the CDR3: TGCGCCAGCAGCCTGAGAATAGCGGGGGACCCGTACCAAGAGACCCAGTACTTC. As protein: CASSLRIAGDPYQETQYF.

This clonotype was detected a few times. The V call is TRBV3-1, the J call TRBJ2-3; TRBD1 might be the D (7 bases). The CDR3 contains 14 residues. Trimming shortened V by 0 bases and J by 6 bases, and 10 bases separated the two germline ends. Germline CDR1 reads LGHDT; CDR2 reads YNNKEL (reference sequence). The DNA of the CDR3 is TGTGCCAGCAGCCAAGAACAGGGGAGGGATACGCAGTATTTT. Translating it yields CASSQEQGRDTQYF.